A few counts support the clone carrying this T cell receptor (beta chain). This specimen comes from a study of T cells in Graves' hyperthyroidism and ophthalmopathy. The CDR3 loop spans 15 amino acids. Germline CDR1 is SGHDT and CDR2 is YYEEEE. V was cut by 3 bases and J by 2 bases, with 15 bases left in between. TCR beta CDR3 sequences were amplified from RNA transcripts. First-round RT-PCR with HTBI primers amplified the TCR CDR3 region. A single record per CDR3 protein comes from TCRdb applying MiXCR to the multiplex PCR reads. The sample holds 250,000 to 300,000 distinct CDR3 sequences, about an eighth seen once.

Sequencing was carried out using blood. This clonotype was obtained from a woman aged 25 to 39 with Graves' hyperthyroidism that later progressed to Graves' ophthalmopathy. This chain connects TRBV5-6 to TRBJ2-7; D gene ambiguous. Here the CDR3 reads CASSSTQTATYEQYF. The CDR3 bases are TGTGCCAGCAGCTCCACCCAGACTGCAACCTACGAGCAGTACTTC. The variable domain in full, completed from reference TRBV5-6 and TRBJ2-7, reads DAGVTQSPTHLIKTRGQQVTLRCSPKSGHDTVSWYQQALGQGPQFIFQYYEEEERQRGNFPDRFSGHQFPNYSSELNVNALLLGDSALYLCASSSTQTATYEQYFGPGTRLTVT.